This T cell receptor (beta chain) appears in the sequencing data of a study of blood T cell repertoires in COVID-19. Across the study: COVID-19 samples, acute and convalescent, were from the United States, Italy and Spain. Sources were T cells, B-cell-depleted T cells, or PBMCs; the material itself was cDNA or gDNA.

Original handling: It was from reference gene primer amplification that nucleated cell counts were estimated. TCRdb's copy holds only in-frame clones and misses some; the assay was immunoSEQ multiplex PCR. That table is the source of V, J and clone size, and D and trimming were worked out from the DNA. Of about 200,000 clones listed, roughly 80% are singletons. The CDR3 spans 13 residues. Trimming removed 0 bases from V and 3 bases from J, with 5 bases in between. Germline lookup yields CDR1 ENHRY and CDR2 SYGVKD. The TCR originated in a woman aged 80 or older with acute or convalescent COVID-19. The sample was peripheral blood. V usage is TRBV10-3 and J usage is TRBJ1-1; D ambiguous. The CDR3 nucleotides read TGTGCCATCAGTGAGTCGAGGGACACTGAAGCTTTCTTT. Translating it yields CAISESRDTEAFF.